This TCR beta chain was captured by sequencing in a study of blood T cell repertoires in COVID-19. Study overall: The cDNA or gDNA used as material had been derived from T cells, B-cell-depleted T cells, or PBMCs.

Sequenced by immunoSEQ multiplex PCR; TCRdb stores in-frame clones only, minus some. The table shows 390,000 or so clones, with approximately 88% occurring only once. J was trimmed by 2 bases and V by 4 bases; bases with no gene match: 7. The germline gives CDR1 MNHEY, CDR2 SMNVEV (reference sequence). The CDR3 runs to 16 residues. The rearrangement uses TRBV27 and TRBJ2-3; TRBD2 aligns across 9 bases. Sequencing was performed on peripheral blood. The receptor comes from a woman aged 25 to 39 with COVID-19, enrolled during active disease. CDR3 nucleotides: TGTGCCAGCAGTTCGGGCCCTAGCGGGATCACAGATACGCAGTATTTT. This translates into CASSSGPSGITDTQYF.